The entry below describes one T cell receptor beta chain. Its antigen is not known. This sample is drawn from a study of T cell responses to AZD1222 COVID-19 vaccine. Study-wide findings and caveats: No repertoire was sampled before or during the peak T cell response, only after it.

Assay used: immunoSEQ multiplex PCR; TCRdb lists only in-frame clones, some missing. The data show about 99,000 clones, around 91% seen once. The origin of this receptor is an adult in good health. Sample: peripheral blood, taken on day 0 of AZD1222 vaccination.

The CDR3 sequence is CASSFRTSGVNEQFF. The CDR3 DNA sequence: TGTGCCAGCAGTTTTAGGACTAGCGGGGTTAATGAGCAGTTCTTC. The chain joins TRBV5-8 to TRBJ2-1; the match to TRBD2 covers 12 bases. The V gene end was trimmed by 5 bases and the J gene end by 7 bases; junction bases not matched to a gene: 7. This CDR3 is built from 15 residues. CDR1 and CDR2 from the germline V gene are SGHTS and YDEGEE.